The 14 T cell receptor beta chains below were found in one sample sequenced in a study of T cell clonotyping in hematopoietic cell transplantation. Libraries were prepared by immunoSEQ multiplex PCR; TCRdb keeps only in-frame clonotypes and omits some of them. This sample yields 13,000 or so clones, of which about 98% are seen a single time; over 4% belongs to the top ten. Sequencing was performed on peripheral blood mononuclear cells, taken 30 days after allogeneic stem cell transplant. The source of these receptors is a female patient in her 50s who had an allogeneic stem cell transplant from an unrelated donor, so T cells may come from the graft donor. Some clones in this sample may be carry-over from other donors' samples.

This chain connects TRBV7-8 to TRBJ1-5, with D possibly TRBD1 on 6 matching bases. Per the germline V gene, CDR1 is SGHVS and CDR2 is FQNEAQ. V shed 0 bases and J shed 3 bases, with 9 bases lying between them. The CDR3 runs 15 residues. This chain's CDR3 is CASSLAGGFNQPQHF. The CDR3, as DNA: TGTGCCAGCAGCTTAGCAGGGGGGTTCAATCAGCCCCAGCATTTT.

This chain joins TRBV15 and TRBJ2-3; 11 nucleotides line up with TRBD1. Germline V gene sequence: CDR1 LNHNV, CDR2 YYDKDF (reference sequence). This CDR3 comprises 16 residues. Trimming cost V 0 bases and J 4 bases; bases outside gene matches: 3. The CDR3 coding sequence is TGTGCCACCAGCAGAGATCCGGGACAGGGGGCAGATACGCAGTATTTT. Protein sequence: CATSRDPGQGADTQYF.

The CDR3 bases are TGCGCCAGCAGCCCGGGAGGAGGGACTACCGCCGAGCAGTACTTC. This gives the protein CASSPGGGTTAEQYF. The J gene is TRBJ2-7, the V gene TRBV5-1, with 7 bases lining up with TRBD2. CDR1 SGHRS and CDR2 YFSETQ come from the germline V gene. Losses at the gene ends were 4 bases for V and 6 bases for J; bases not matched to a gene: 13. There are 15 residues in the CDR3.

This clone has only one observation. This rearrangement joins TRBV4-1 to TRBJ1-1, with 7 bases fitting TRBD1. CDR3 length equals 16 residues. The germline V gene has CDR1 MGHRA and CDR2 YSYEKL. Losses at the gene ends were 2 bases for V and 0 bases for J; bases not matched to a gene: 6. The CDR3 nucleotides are TGCGCCAGCAGCCAAACGGACAGGCGATTGAACACTGAAGCTTTCTTT. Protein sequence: CASSQTDRRLNTEAFF.

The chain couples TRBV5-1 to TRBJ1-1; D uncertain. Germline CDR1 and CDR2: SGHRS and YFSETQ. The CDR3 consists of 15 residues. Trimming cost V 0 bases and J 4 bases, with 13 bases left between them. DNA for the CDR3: TGCGCCAGCAGCTTGGCTGGGATCCCTAGCACTGAAGCTTTCTTT. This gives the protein CASSLAGIPSTEAFF.

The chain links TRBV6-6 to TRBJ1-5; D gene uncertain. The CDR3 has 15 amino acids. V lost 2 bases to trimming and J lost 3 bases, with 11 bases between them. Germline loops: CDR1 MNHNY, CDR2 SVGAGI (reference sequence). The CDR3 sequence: CASSYLTTDNQPQHF. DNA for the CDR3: TGTGCCAGCAGTTACCTAACCACGGACAATCAGCCCCAGCATTTT.

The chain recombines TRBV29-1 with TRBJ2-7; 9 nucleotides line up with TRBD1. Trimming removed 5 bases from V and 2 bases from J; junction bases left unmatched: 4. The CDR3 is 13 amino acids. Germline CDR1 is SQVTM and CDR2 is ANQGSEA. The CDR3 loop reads CSVRQGGPYEQYF. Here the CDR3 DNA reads TGCAGCGTTAGACAGGGGGGGCCCTACGAGCAGTACTTC.

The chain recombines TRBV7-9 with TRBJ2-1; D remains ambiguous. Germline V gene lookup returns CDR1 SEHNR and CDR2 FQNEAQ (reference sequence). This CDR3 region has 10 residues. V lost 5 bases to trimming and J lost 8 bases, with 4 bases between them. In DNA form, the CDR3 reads TGTGCCAGCAGCGGCTATGAGCAGTTCTTC. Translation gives CASSGYEQFF.

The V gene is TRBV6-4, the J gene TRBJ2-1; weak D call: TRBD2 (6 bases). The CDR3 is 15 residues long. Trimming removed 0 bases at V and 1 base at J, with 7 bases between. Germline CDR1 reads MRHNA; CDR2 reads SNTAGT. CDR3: CASSDSAGSYNEQFF. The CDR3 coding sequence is TGTGCCAGCAGTGACTCGGCGGGGTCCTACAATGAGCAGTTCTTC.

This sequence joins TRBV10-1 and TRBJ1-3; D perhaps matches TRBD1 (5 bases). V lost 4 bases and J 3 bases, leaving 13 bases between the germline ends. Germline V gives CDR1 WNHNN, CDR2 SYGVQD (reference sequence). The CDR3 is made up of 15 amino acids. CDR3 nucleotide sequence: TGCGCCAGCAGTGGGCCCCAGGGTGGTGGAAACACCATATATTTT. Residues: CASSGPQGGGNTIYF.

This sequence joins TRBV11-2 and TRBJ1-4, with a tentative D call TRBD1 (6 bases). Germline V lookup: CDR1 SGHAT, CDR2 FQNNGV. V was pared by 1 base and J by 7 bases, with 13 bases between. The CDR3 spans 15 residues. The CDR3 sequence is CASSLGAGAGEKLFF. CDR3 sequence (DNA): TGTGCCAGCAGCTTAGGCGCGGGGGCGGGTGAAAAACTGTTTTTT.

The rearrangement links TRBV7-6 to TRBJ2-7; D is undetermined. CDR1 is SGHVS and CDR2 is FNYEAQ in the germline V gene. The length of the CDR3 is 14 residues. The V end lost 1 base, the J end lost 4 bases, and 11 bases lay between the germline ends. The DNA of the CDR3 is TGTGCCAGCAGCTTAGACACCAGGTCTTACGAGCAGTACTTC. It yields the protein CASSLDTRSYEQYF.

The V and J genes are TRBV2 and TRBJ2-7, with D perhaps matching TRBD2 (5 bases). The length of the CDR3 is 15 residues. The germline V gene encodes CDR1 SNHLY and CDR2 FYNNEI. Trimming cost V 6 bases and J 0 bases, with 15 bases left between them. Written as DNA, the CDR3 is TGTGCCAGCAGGGCGGGTCTCGGCTTCTCCTACGAGCAGTACTTC. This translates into CASRAGLGFSYEQYF.

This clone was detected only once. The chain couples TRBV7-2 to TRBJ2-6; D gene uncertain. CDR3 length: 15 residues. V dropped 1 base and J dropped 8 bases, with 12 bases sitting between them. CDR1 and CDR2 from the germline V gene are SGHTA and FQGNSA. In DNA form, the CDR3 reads TGTGCCAGCAGCTTAGATCGAGCGTCGTCCAACGTCCTGACTTTC. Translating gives CASSLDRASSNVLTF.